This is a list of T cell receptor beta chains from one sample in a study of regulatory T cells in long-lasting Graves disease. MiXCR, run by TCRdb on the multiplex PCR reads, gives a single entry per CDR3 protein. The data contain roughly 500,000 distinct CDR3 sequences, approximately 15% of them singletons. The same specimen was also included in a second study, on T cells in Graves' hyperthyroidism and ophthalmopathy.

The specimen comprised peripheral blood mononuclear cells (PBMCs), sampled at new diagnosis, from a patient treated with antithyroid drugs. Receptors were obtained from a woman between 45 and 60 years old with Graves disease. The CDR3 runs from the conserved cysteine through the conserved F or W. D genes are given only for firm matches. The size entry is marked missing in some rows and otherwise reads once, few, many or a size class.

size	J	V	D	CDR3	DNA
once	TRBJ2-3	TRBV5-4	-	CASSSHEGVITDTQYF	TGTGCCAGCAGCTCCCACGAGGGTGTAATCACAGATACGCAGTATTTT
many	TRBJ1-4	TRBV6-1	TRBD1	CASSRQGPNEKLFF	TGTGCCAGCAGCAGACAGGGGCCTAATGAAAAACTGTTTTTT
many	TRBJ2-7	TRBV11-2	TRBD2	CASSLVASGYEQYF	TGTGCCAGCAGCTTAGTCGCTAGCGGCTACGAGCAGTACTTC
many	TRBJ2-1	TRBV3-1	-	CASSQEYQGPFF	TGTGCCAGCAGCCAAGAATACCAGGGGCCGTTCTTC
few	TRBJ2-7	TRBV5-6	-	CASSLGRRSVF	TGTGCCAGCAGCTTGGGACGCCGTTCGGTCTTC
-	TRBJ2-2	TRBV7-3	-	CASSFGSTGELFF	TGTGCCAGCAGCTTTGGGTCAACCGGGGAGCTGTTTTTT
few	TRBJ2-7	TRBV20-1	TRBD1	CSVGTGISEQYF	TGCAGTGTTGGGACAGGGATTTCCGAGCAGTACTTC
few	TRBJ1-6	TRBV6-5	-	CASSYTANSYNSPLHF	TGTGCCAGCAGTTACACAGCGAACTCCTATAATTCACCCCTCCACTTT
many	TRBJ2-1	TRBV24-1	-	CATTGGVGGDNEQFF	TGTGCCACCACGGGGGGCGTAGGTGGAGACAATGAGCAGTTCTTC
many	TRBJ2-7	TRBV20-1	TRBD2	CSARASGKVPYEQYF	TGCAGTGCTAGAGCCAGCGGGAAGGTCCCCTACGAGCAGTACTTC
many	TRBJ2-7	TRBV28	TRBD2	CASSLWSASGSYEQYF	TGTGCCAGCAGTTTGTGGTCGGCTAGCGGCTCCTACGAGCAGTACTTC
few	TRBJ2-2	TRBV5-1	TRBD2	CASSWSSGNTGELFF	TGCGCCAGCAGCTGGTCTAGCGGGAACACCGGGGAGCTGTTTTTT
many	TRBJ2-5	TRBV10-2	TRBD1	CASSAGDRGRETQYF	TGCGCCAGCAGTGCCGGGGACAGGGGGCGAGAGACCCAGTACTTC
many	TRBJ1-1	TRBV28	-	CASSLPVSMNTEAFF	TGTGCCAGCAGTTTACCGGTCTCGATGAACACTGAAGCTTTCTTT
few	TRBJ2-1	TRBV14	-	CASSQSSAWDNEQFF	TGTGCCAGCAGCCAATCTAGTGCATGGGACAATGAGCAGTTCTTC
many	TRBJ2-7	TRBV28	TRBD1	CASSLGVPGTGDDEQYF	TGTGCCAGCAGTTTAGGGGTTCCCGGGACAGGCGATGACGAGCAGTACTTC
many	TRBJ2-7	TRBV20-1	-	CSARDGSWGYEQYF	TGCAGTGCTAGGGACGGCAGTTGGGGCTACGAGCAGTACTTC
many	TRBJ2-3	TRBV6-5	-	CASSYSGSGTDTQYF	TGTGCCAGCAGTTACTCGGGTAGCGGCACAGATACGCAGTATTTT
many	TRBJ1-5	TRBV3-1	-	CASSQQRDQPQHF	TGTGCCAGCAGCCAGCAAAGGGATCAGCCCCAGCATTTT
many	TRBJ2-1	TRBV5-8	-	CASSTTTPEQFF	TGTGCCAGCAGCACGACGACCCCTGAGCAGTTCTTC
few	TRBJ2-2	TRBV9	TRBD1	CASSDDRGRSGELFF	TGTGCCAGCAGCGACGACAGGGGTCGGTCCGGGGAGCTGTTTTTT
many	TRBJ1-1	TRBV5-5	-	CASSPRTAHEAFF	TGTGCCAGCAGCCCTCGGACGGCCCATGAAGCTTTCTTT
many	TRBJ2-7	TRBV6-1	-	CASSSGTPYEQYF	TGTGCCAGCAGCTCCGGGACACCTTACGAGCAGTACTTC
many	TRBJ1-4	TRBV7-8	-	CASSYRKNNEKLFF	TGTGCCAGCAGCTACAGGAAAAATAATGAAAAACTGTTTTTT
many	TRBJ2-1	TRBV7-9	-	CASSPRTHNEQFF	TGTGCCAGCAGCCCGCGGACTCACAATGAGCAGTTCTTC
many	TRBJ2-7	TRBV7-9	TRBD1	CASSYLSRPGQGYEQYF	TGTGCCAGCAGTTACCTCAGTAGACCGGGACAGGGTTACGAGCAGTACTTC
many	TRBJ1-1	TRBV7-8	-	CASSKIPGQVSEAFF	TGTGCCAGCAGTAAAATACCGGGACAAGTCTCTGAAGCTTTCTTT
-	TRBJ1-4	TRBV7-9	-	CASSSTGEPLGKLFF	TGTGCCAGCAGCTCCACGGGGGAACCCTTGGGAAAACTGTTTTTT
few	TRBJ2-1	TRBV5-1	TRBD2	CASSWGTGGGNEQFF	TGCGCCAGCAGCTGGGGGACTGGGGGAGGGAATGAGCAGTTCTTC